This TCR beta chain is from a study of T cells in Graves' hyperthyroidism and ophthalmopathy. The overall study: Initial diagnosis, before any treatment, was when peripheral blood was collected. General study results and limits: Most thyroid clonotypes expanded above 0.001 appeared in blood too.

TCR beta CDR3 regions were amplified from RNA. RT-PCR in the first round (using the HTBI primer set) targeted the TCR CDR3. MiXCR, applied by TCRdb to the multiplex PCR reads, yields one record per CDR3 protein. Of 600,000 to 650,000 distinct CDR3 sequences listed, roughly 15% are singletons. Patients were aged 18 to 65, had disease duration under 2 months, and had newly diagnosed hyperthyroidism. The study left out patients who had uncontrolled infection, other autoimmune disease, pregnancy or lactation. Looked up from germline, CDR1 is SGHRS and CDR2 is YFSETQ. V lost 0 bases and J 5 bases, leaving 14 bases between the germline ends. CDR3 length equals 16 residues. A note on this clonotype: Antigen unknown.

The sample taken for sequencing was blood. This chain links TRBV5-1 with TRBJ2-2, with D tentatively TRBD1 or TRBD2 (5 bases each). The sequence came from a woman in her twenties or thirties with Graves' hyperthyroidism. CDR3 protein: CASSLAGGYRTGELFF. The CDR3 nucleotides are TGCGCCAGCAGCTTGGCTGGGGGATATAGGACCGGGGAGCTGTTTTTT.